A single sample is the source of the 27 T cell receptor beta chains below, sequenced in a study of blood T cells in healthy people across ages. The authors ran a second PCR of about 6 to 11 cycles using a sample-barcoded 5' primer and a J-beta primer mix. In TCRdb, the 5' RACE reads were re-called with MiXCR into one record per CDR3 protein. Of hundreds of thousands of distinct CDR3 sequences in the sample, about 30% were seen once. Source material: blood. All receptors derive from a woman older than 75 in good health.

This clonotype was counted many times. The chain has TRBV7-3 and TRBJ2-7, with D perhaps TRBD2 (5 bases). CDR1 is SGHTA and CDR2 is FQGTGA in the germline V gene. The CDR3 totals 14 residues. V gave up 2 bases and J gave up 1 base, with 9 bases separating them. CDR3 sequence: CASSLSAGSYEQYF. The CDR3 nucleotides are TGTGCCAGCAGCTTATCGGCGGGTTCCTACGAGCAGTACTTC.

The rearrangement joins TRBV5-1 to TRBJ2-1, with D unclear. With 1 base removed from V and 9 bases from J, the gap between germline ends came to 5 bases. The CDR3 consists of 11 residues. Germline CDR1 and CDR2: SGHRS and YFSETQ. CDR3 bases: TGCGCCAGCAGCTTGTTGACTGAGCAGTTCTTC. Its translation: CASSLLTEQFF.

Only a few counts were recorded for this clonotype. V is TRBV20-1 and J is TRBJ1-1; the match to TRBD1 covers 9 bases. The V and J ends lost 6 bases and 4 bases, in that order; junction bases with no gene match: 3. The CDR3 has 12 residues. The germline CDR1 and CDR2 sequences are DFQATT and SNEGSKA (reference sequence). For the CDR3, the DNA is TGCAGTGCCCGGACAGGGGCCACTGAAGCTTTCTTT. This sequence encodes CSARTGATEAFF.

This clonotype was seen repeatedly, ten times or more. This chain joins TRBV20-1 and TRBJ1-2, with 11 bases that match TRBD1. The germline CDR1 and CDR2 sequences are DFQATT and SNEGSKA (reference sequence). This CDR3 is built from 14 residues. J gave up 8 bases and V 5 bases, and 10 bases lay outside the gene matches. In nucleotides, the CDR3 is TGCAGTGCTCTCCGGGACAGGGGGGCGGTAGGCTACACCTTC. Encoded protein: CSALRDRGAVGYTF.

This chain joins TRBV3-1 and TRBJ1-2; D not certain. Germline CDR1 and CDR2: LGHDT and YNNKEL (reference sequence). The CDR3 consists of 14 residues. V was shortened by 6 bases and J by 0 bases, with 11 bases between the two germline ends. Here the CDR3 DNA reads TGTGCCAGCAGTTCCGCGGCAGCTAACTATGGCTACACCTTC. Residues: CASSSAAANYGYTF.

The chain recombines TRBV12-3 or TRBV12-4 with TRBJ1-4; 8 bases line up with TRBD1. The CDR3 spans 15 residues. V was clipped by 4 bases and J by 5 bases; unmatched bases: 6. This CDR3 reads CASSSRTGPNEKLFF. CDR3 bases: TGTGCCAGCAGTTCGAGGACAGGGCCAAATGAAAAACTGTTTTTT.

V is TRBV27 and J is TRBJ2-7; 7 bases line up with TRBD1. Germline assignment: CDR1 MNHEY and CDR2 SMNVEV (reference sequence). V lost 5 bases to trimming and J lost 0 bases; unmatched junction nucleotides: 10. CDR3 length: 16 amino acids. CDR3 protein: CASSPFLAGGSYEQYF. For the CDR3, the DNA is TGTGCCAGCAGTCCGTTTCTGGCAGGGGGCTCCTACGAGCAGTACTTC.

This clonotype was detected ten times or more. This chain links TRBV29-1 with TRBJ2-3; a weak D match, TRBD1 (5 bases). Germline V gene lookup returns CDR1 SQVTM and CDR2 ANQGSEA. There are 15 residues in the CDR3. Trimming shortened V by 1 base and J by 3 bases, and 14 bases separated the two germline ends. The CDR3 nucleotides are TGCAGCGTTGAAGCTCGACAGTCAGGGACAGATACGCAGTATTTT. It codes for CSVEARQSGTDTQYF.

As to this clonotype: This may come from a read error, since a much larger clone is one base off. The chain carries TRBV12-3 or TRBV12-4 and TRBJ1-6; 10 positions agree with TRBD1. CDR3 length: 16 residues. V gave up 6 bases and J gave up 10 bases; unmatched junction bases: 12. CDR3 DNA sequence: TGTGCCAGCAGCCTCGACCGGGACAGGGGTGACTCACCCCTCCACTTT. Amino acid sequence: CASSLDRDRGDSPLHF.

Points on this clonotype: It may be a read error: a sequence one base away is much more abundant. J is TRBJ1-6 and V is TRBV5-1, with 9 bases aligning to TRBD1. CDR1 is SGHRS and CDR2 is YFSETQ in the germline V gene. This CDR3 is 16 amino acids long. CDR3 in amino acids: CASSLGLGQGNSPRHF. The CDR3 region has the DNA TGCGCCAGCAGCTTGGGGTTGGGACAGGGCAACTCACCCCGCCACTTT.

This clonotype came up many times. This chain joins TRBV6-1 and TRBJ2-7; no firm D call. CDR3 size: 13 residues. Germline values: CDR1 MNHNS, CDR2 SASEGT. V shed 0 bases and J shed 3 bases, with 6 bases lying between them. The CDR3, as DNA: TGTGCCAGCAGTGAAGCGATGAACTACGAGCAGTACTTC. It encodes CASSEAMNYEQYF.

Notes on this clonotype: Mismatch with germline at one junction end may stem from a read error. The chain employs TRBV9 and TRBJ2-3; D ambiguous. The CDR3 loop spans 17 amino acids. Germline V gene data show CDR1 as SGDLS and CDR2 as YYNGEE. In nucleotides, the CDR3 is TGTACCAGCAGCGTAATAGGAAGGGTCTGGGTCACAGATACGCAGTATTTT. Translating it yields CTSSVIGRVWVTDTQYF.

A note on this clonotype: This may arise from a read error, as a much more abundant clone is one base away. In DNA form, the CDR3 reads TGCGCCAGCAGCCAACAGGACAGGGTCACAGATACGCAGTATTTT. Protein product: CASSQQDRVTDTQYF. The V and J genes are TRBV4-3 and TRBJ2-3; 8 nucleotides match TRBD1. The V gene's germline CDR1 is LGHNA and CDR2 YSLEER. This CDR3 contains 15 residues. V gave up 2 bases and J gave up 2 bases; unmatched junction bases: 3.

Turning to this clonotype: One junction end does not reproduce the germline sequence, and a read error may be involved. The gene calls are TRBV5-6 and TRBJ2-3, with 7 positions matching TRBD1. Germline V CDR1 and CDR2: SGHDT, YYEEEE. The CDR3 runs to 16 residues. The CDR3 reads CASSLGWDSTTDAQYF. CDR3 coding DNA: TGTGCCAGCAGCCTTGGTTGGGACAGTACCACAGATGCGCAGTATTTT. Using reference TRBV5-6 and TRBJ2-3 for the parts outside the CDR3, the full variable domain is DAGVTQSPTHLIKTRGQQVTLRCSPKSGHDTVSWYQQALGQGPQFIFQYYEEEERQRGNFPDRFSGHQFPNYSSELNVNALLLGDSALYLCASSLGWDSTTDAQYFGPGTRLTVL.

The chain combines TRBV7-9 with TRBJ1-2; tentative D call: TRBD1 (5 bases). The germline V and J ends were trimmed by 3 bases and 5 bases, with 13 bases remaining between them. Germline V gene sequence: CDR1 SEHNR, CDR2 FQNEAQ (reference sequence). CDR3 length: 14 amino acids. The CDR3: CASSFYPDSYGYTF. CDR3 nucleotide sequence: TGTGCCAGCAGCTTCTACCCCGACAGTTATGGCTACACCTTC.

This clonotype was seen at least ten times. This chain links TRBV6-5 with TRBJ1-2; 9 bases match TRBD1. This CDR3 spans 15 amino acids. V shed 8 bases, J shed 8 bases, and the junction held 15 bases outside the gene matches. Germline loops: CDR1 MNHEY, CDR2 SVGAGI. CDR3 protein: CASGPPGQGGKGYTF. The CDR3, as DNA: TGTGCCAGCGGACCACCGGGACAGGGTGGAAAAGGCTACACCTTC.

The chain couples TRBV28 to TRBJ2-1; no definite D call. CDR3 length: 15 amino acids. The V end lost 6 bases, the J end lost 5 bases, and 17 bases lay between the germline ends. CDR1 and CDR2 (germline): MDHEN, SYDVKM. CDR3 nucleotides: TGTGCCAGCAGCCGGTCGCGAGACGGAAACAATGAGCAGTTCTTC. Amino acids: CASSRSRDGNNEQFF.

At least ten counts were recorded for this clonotype. The V call is TRBV5-5, the J call TRBJ1-6; 8 bases agree with TRBD1. The CDR3 consists of 15 residues. Trimming cost V 4 bases and J 8 bases; bases outside gene matches: 8. Germline-derived CDR1 and CDR2 are SGHKS and YYEKEE (reference sequence). CDR3 DNA sequence: TGTGCCAGCAGCCTCCGGGACAGGAGGGATTCACCCCTCCACTTT. As protein: CASSLRDRRDSPLHF.

With regard to this clonotype: Just one base apart from a much larger clone, this may be a read error. This rearrangement joins TRBV29-1 to TRBJ1-1; D may be TRBD1 (5 bases). The germline V gene encodes CDR1 SQVTM and CDR2 ANQGSEA. The CDR3 totals 14 residues. Deletions cut 5 bases from V and 6 bases from J, with 19 bases between. CDR3 amino acids: CSVPFTTEGSEAFF. CDR3 coding DNA: TGCAGCGTTCCCTTTACGACAGAGGGTTCTGAAGCTTTCTTT.

This clonotype appeared many times. V is TRBV6-1 and J is TRBJ2-7, with D hard to call. The CDR3 sequence is 8 residues long. V gave up 6 bases and J gave up 6 bases, with 0 bases separating them. Germline loops: CDR1 MNHNS, CDR2 SASEGT. The CDR3: CASSEQYF. The CDR3 DNA reads as TGTGCCAGCAGCGAGCAGTACTTC.

The CDR3 reads CASSQDLGPSSYNEQFF. The CDR3 bases are TGTGCCAGCAGCCAAGATCTTGGGCCGAGCTCCTACAATGAGCAGTTCTTC. The gene calls are TRBV14 and TRBJ2-1; D uncertain. The V gene lost 0 bases and the J gene lost 0 bases, with 12 bases spanning the gap. This CDR3 has 17 residues. Germline values: CDR1 SGHDN, CDR2 FVKESK.

Details on this clonotype: Being one base from a much bigger clone, this may be a read error. This chain uses TRBV14 with TRBJ1-2, with 9 bases matching TRBD1. V lost 0 bases and J lost 3; bases outside the gene matches: 2. The CDR3 extends over 15 amino acids. Germline CDR1 is SGHDN and CDR2 is FVKESK. The CDR3 DNA reads as TGTGCCAGCAGCCAAGATCGGACAGGGGACTATGGCTACACCTTC. Its protein product is CASSQDRTGDYGYTF.

The rearrangement joins TRBV10-3 to TRBJ1-1; the match to TRBD1 covers 9 bases. This CDR3 spans 17 amino acids. CDR1 is ENHRY, CDR2 SYGVKD, per germline. Trimming took 4 bases from V and 0 from J; bases not matched to a gene: 9. The CDR3 DNA reads TGTGCCATCAGTGGGGCGGACAGGGGCCCCCTGAACACTGAAGCTTTCTTT. Its translation is CAISGADRGPLNTEAFF.

This clonotype was seen at least ten times. The CDR3: CSVEARKVSSTDTQYF. The CDR3 DNA reads TGCAGCGTTGAAGCCAGAAAGGTCTCAAGTACAGATACGCAGTATTTT. The V and J genes are TRBV29-1 and TRBJ2-3; no clear D gene. Trimming stripped 1 base from V and 3 bases from J, with 17 bases between. This CDR3 is 16 amino acids long. Germline-derived CDR1 and CDR2 are SQVTM and ANQGSEA.

This clonotype was detected many times. The chain combines TRBV10-3 with TRBJ2-5; perhaps TRBD1 as D (5 bases). The CDR3 extends over 12 amino acids. Trimming took off 10 bases at V and 4 bases at J, with 13 bases between the two ends. Germline CDR1 and CDR2: ENHRY and SYGVKD. CDR3 amino acids: CATFAGAETQYF. The CDR3, as DNA: TGTGCCACCTTCGCTGGGGCAGAGACCCAGTACTTC.

This clonotype was found many times. The chain combines TRBV20-1 with TRBJ1-2; 12 bases fit TRBD1. CDR3 length: 18 residues. Germline V gives CDR1 DFQATT, CDR2 SNEGSKA (reference sequence). Trimming cost V 0 bases and J 4 bases; bases outside gene matches: 12. CDR3 sequence: CSARDRGGQGAYLYGYTF. Here the CDR3 DNA reads TGCAGTGCTAGAGATCGGGGGGGACAGGGGGCATACCTCTATGGCTACACCTTC.

The V gene is TRBV7-2, the J gene TRBJ2-1; D may be TRBD1 or TRBD2 (5 bases each). The end of the DNA aligns better with TRBJ2-7, so the J call may be wrong. Germline V gene sequence: CDR1 SGHTA, CDR2 FQGNSA. CDR3 length equals 12 residues. CDR3 nucleotides: TGTGCCAGCCGCCTCTGGGGGAACGAGCAGTACTTC. It translates to CASRLWGNEQYF.